Sequencing of this TCR beta chain was carried out in a study of blood T cell repertoires in COVID-19. Libraries were prepared by immunoSEQ multiplex PCR; TCRdb keeps only in-frame clonotypes and omits some of them. The top ten clones hold 6.5% to 9.5% of a sample with about 240,000 clones, roughly 76% of them seen once. Patients in Seattle were enrolled during active infection, then followed longitudinally. The V gene lost 4 bases and the J gene lost 2 bases, with 18 bases spanning the gap. Germline V gene sequence: CDR1 SGHRS, CDR2 YFSETQ. The length of the CDR3 is 17 residues. The clonotype originates from a woman older than 75 with COVID-19, enrolled during active disease. Specimen: peripheral blood. The rearrangement links TRBV5-1 to TRBJ2-2, with D possibly matching TRBD2 (6 bases). The CDR3, as DNA: TGCGCCAGCAGCGGGTCCCGGGACTCAATCAACACCGGGGAGCTGTTTTTT. Encoded protein: CASSGSRDSINTGELFF.